These 17 T cell receptor beta chains came from one sample sequenced in a study of blood T cell repertoires in COVID-19. Using immunoSEQ multiplex PCR, the repertoire was profiled, and TCRdb retains in-frame clones only, with some absent. The profile covers approximately 75,000 clones, with approximately 88% appearing a single time and over 25% taken by the ten largest. The specimen sequenced was peripheral blood. Source of these receptors: a man in his fifties with acute or convalescent COVID-19.

J is TRBJ1-2 and V is TRBV5-4, with D possibly being TRBD1 (6 bases). Germline V gene data show CDR1 as SGHNT and CDR2 as YYREEE (reference sequence). V dropped 4 bases and J dropped 2 bases, with 9 bases sitting between them. This CDR3 has 13 residues. The CDR3 protein is CASSPDRNYGYTF. The CDR3 DNA follows: TGTGCCAGCAGCCCGGACAGAAACTATGGCTACACCTTC.

The chain uses TRBV5-1 and TRBJ2-3, with a weak D call TRBD2 (5 bases). Germline loops: CDR1 SGHRS, CDR2 YFSETQ. Trimming removed 3 bases from V and 0 bases from J, with 8 bases in between. This CDR3 has 14 amino acids. The CDR3 here is CASSSTTSTDTQYF. CDR3 DNA sequence: TGCGCCAGCAGCTCGACTACTAGCACAGATACGCAGTATTTT. The full variable domain, rest sourced from reference TRBV5-1 and TRBJ2-3, is KAGVTQTPRYLIKTRGQQVTLSCSPISGHRSVSWYQQTPGQGLQFLFEYFSETQRNKGNFPGRFSGRQFSNSRSEMNVSTLELGDSALYLCASSSTTSTDTQYFGPGTRLTVL.

The rearrangement uses TRBV7-6 and TRBJ2-5, with a weak D call TRBD2 (6 bases). The CDR3 totals 13 residues. Germline V CDR1 and CDR2: SGHVS, FNYEAQ. V was shortened by 0 bases and J by 5 bases, with 7 bases between the two germline ends. The CDR3 here is CASSLAGRETQYF. CDR3 in DNA: TGTGCCAGCAGCTTAGCGGGGAGGGAGACCCAGTACTTC.

This rearrangement joins TRBV6-6 to TRBJ2-7, with 8 bases aligning to TRBD2. This CDR3 spans 13 amino acids. Germline values: CDR1 MNHNY, CDR2 SVGAGI (reference sequence). With V trimmed by 5 bases and J by 4 bases, 4 bases remained unmatched. The CDR3 DNA reads as TGTGCCAGCAGTCCCGGGACTAGATACGAGCAGTACTTC. It translates to CASSPGTRYEQYF.

The chain recombines TRBV11-2 with TRBJ2-1; 8 nucleotides align to TRBD2. V was clipped by 1 base and J by 7 bases; unmatched bases: 6. The CDR3 consists of 15 residues. Germline lookup yields CDR1 SGHAT and CDR2 FQNNGV. The CDR3: CASSLVSGGLNEQFF. The DNA for the CDR3 is TGTGCCAGCAGCTTAGTTTCGGGGGGGCTGAATGAGCAGTTCTTC.

The V gene is TRBV9, the J gene TRBJ2-3; tentative D call: TRBD1 (6 bases). This CDR3 has 12 amino acids. Trimming cost V 3 bases and J 5 bases, with 7 bases left between them. Germline lookup yields CDR1 SGDLS and CDR2 YYNGEE. CDR3 amino acids: CASSARGDTQYF. The CDR3 coding sequence is TGTGCCAGCAGCGCCAGGGGAGATACGCAGTATTTT.

The chain links TRBV6-5 to TRBJ1-1; 7 bases line up with TRBD1. This CDR3 contains 14 residues. With V trimmed by 2 bases and J by 2 bases, 2 bases remained unmatched. Germline V lookup: CDR1 MNHEY, CDR2 SVGAGI. CDR3 amino acids: CASSYEGANTEAFF. The CDR3 DNA is TGTGCCAGCAGTTACGAGGGGGCAAACACTGAAGCTTTCTTT.

The rearrangement uses TRBV2 and TRBJ2-7, with D maybe TRBD2 (7 bases). Germline-derived CDR1 and CDR2 are SNHLY and FYNNEI. The V and J ends lost 3 bases and 7 bases respectively, with 19 bases between them. CDR3 length: 15 residues. In DNA, the CDR3 is TGTGCCAGCAGTGACGCCTGGGGCAGGGGAGGGGAGCAGTACTTC. Its protein is CASSDAWGRGGEQYF.

In regard to this clone: Relative to the germline gene, one junction end is altered; a read error may explain this. This sequence joins TRBV5-4 and TRBJ1-6; the D is unclear. CDR1 SGHNT and CDR2 YYREEE come from the germline V gene (reference sequence). The CDR3 contains 14 residues. This CDR3 is CASSKPGIDSSLHF. The CDR3 DNA reads as TGTGCCAGCAGCAAACCGGGTATTGATTCATCCCTCCACTTT.

This clone was seen a handful of times. The chain recombines TRBV4-1 with TRBJ1-5; 7 bases align to TRBD1. This CDR3 is 14 amino acids long. V lost 4 bases to trimming and J lost 2 bases; unmatched junction nucleotides: 2. Looked up from germline, CDR1 is MGHRA and CDR2 is YSYEKL. In nucleotides, the CDR3 is TGCGCCAGCAGCCCAGGACAGGGCAATCAGCCCCAGCATTTT. Its translation: CASSPGQGNQPQHF.

As regards this clone: Other DNA sequences of this sample code for an identical CDR3. V and J are TRBV3-1 (or the pseudogene TRBV3-2) and TRBJ1-1; a weak D match, TRBD1 (6 bases). This CDR3 has 14 amino acids. CDR1 is LGHDT and CDR2 is YNNKEL in the germline V gene (reference sequence). V was shortened by 1 base and J by 5 bases, with 11 bases between the two germline ends. CDR3 nucleotides: TGTGCCAGCAGCCAAGCGGGGGGGCGAACTGAAGCTTTCTTT. Protein sequence: CASSQAGGRTEAFF.

This clone was counted a few times. This chain uses TRBV5-1 with TRBJ1-3; a weak D match, TRBD1 (5 bases). Per the germline V gene, CDR1 is SGHRS and CDR2 is YFSETQ. The CDR3 runs 14 residues. The V end lost 4 bases, the J end lost 3 bases, and 11 bases lay between the germline ends. This CDR3 reads CASSDQGFGNTIYF. CDR3 nucleotides: TGCGCCAGCAGCGACCAGGGTTTTGGAAACACCATATATTTT. The full variable domain, in which reference TRBV5-1 and TRBJ1-3 provide the parts outside the CDR3, is KAGVTQTPRYLIKTRGQQVTLSCSPISGHRSVSWYQQTPGQGLQFLFEYFSETQRNKGNFPGRFSGRQFSNSRSEMNVSTLELGDSALYLCASSDQGFGNTIYFGEGSWLTVV.

The chain employs TRBV7-3 and TRBJ2-2, with 8 bases aligning to TRBD2. V dropped 5 bases and J dropped 3; count of bases not matched to a gene: 5. From germline, CDR1 is SGHTA and CDR2 FQGTGA. CDR3 size: 15 residues. Written as DNA, the CDR3 is TGTGCCAGCAGCCTGGGACTAGTCTACACCGGGGAGCTGTTTTTT. It is translated as CASSLGLVYTGELFF.

This sequence joins TRBV7-2 and TRBJ1-3; D not resolved. CDR1 and CDR2 (germline): SGHTA, FQGNSA. This CDR3 has 13 amino acids. Between the trimmed V and J ends, which lost 11 bases and 0 bases, there was a span of 11 bases. CDR3 in DNA: TGTGCCTCCAGCGTTAGCTCTGGAAACACCATATATTTT. Amino acid sequence: CASSVSSGNTIYF.

This clone was detected once. The gene calls are TRBV7-9 and TRBJ2-6, with TRBD1 identical over 11 bases. Unmatched junction bases numbered 11, after V lost 4 bases and J lost 3 bases. This CDR3 contains 19 residues. Germline V gene sequence: CDR1 SEHNR, CDR2 FQNEAQ (reference sequence). The CDR3 DNA is TGTGCCAGCAGCTATCCGGACAGGGGGCATTTAAGTGGGGCCAACGTCCTGACTTTC. Translation: CASSYPDRGHLSGANVLTF.

This clone was seen a handful of times. This chain links TRBV27 with TRBJ1-2; D is undetermined. The V and J ends lost 3 bases and 4 bases respectively, with 9 bases between them. Germline V lookup: CDR1 MNHEY, CDR2 SMNVEV (reference sequence). The CDR3 length is 13 residues. CDR3 nucleotide sequence: TGTGCCAGCAGTTTGACACCTACCTATGGCTACACCTTC. Protein product: CASSLTPTYGYTF.

The chain joins TRBV13 to TRBJ2-7, with 7 bases identical to TRBD1. The CDR3 loop spans 16 amino acids. CDR1 is PRHDT, CDR2 FYEKMQ, per germline (reference sequence). V was clipped by 4 bases and J by 1 base; unmatched bases: 10. For the CDR3, the DNA is TGTGCCAGCAGCTCACCACAGGGGTGGCGTTCCTACGAGCAGTACTTC. Its translation: CASSSPQGWRSYEQYF.